Below, 21 T cell receptor beta chains from the same sample are listed, as sequenced in a study of vaccination and CD4 T cells after COVID-19. Once obtained from cultured CD4+ T cells, the DNA was sequenced using the Oncomine TCR Beta short-read assay. TCRdb reprocessed the PCR reads with MiXCR, giving one entry per CDR3 protein. The sample contains about 4,800 distinct CDR3 sequences, roughly a fifth of which appear only once. What these receptors recognize is not known. This sample's treatment: approximately 11-day PBMC culture with coronavirus spike peptide pools or control peptides (ViraFEST assay). Sequencing input: CD4+ T cells from blood, cultured in vitro. These TCRs come from a human donor who had recovered from COVID-19.

This clonotype rates as medium-sized (0.01 to 0.1%). The CDR3 sequence: CARDRGRRFGGYTF. DNA for the CDR3: TGTGCCAGGGACAGGGGGCGTCGGTTTGGTGGCTACACCTTC. The V call is TRBV2, the J call TRBJ1-2; 11 positions agree with TRBD1. Germline CDR1 is SNHLY and CDR2 is FYNNEI. This CDR3 spans 14 amino acids. V dropped 9 bases and J dropped 7; count of bases not matched to a gene: 10.

The chain carries TRBV4-2 and TRBJ2-5; weak D call: TRBD1 (5 bases). Germline CDR1 LGHNA, CDR2 YNFKEQ. The CDR3 loop spans 15 amino acids. V was clipped by 0 bases and J by 3 bases, with 11 bases between them. The CDR3 region is CASSQETRREETQYF. The CDR3 DNA reads as TGTGCCAGCAGCCAAGAAACCCGCAGGGAAGAGACCCAGTACTTC.

By proportion, this clonotype is medium-sized. CDR3 DNA: TGTGCCAGCAGCAAGAGGGAGAACACTGAAGCTTTCTTT. This encodes CASSKRENTEAFF. The V call is TRBV11-2, the J call TRBJ1-1; D is undetermined. CDR1 SGHAT and CDR2 FQNNGV come from the germline V gene. CDR3 length: 13 amino acids. V dropped 5 bases and J dropped 1 base, with 8 bases sitting between them. Full variable domain (outside the CDR3, taken from reference TRBV11-2 and TRBJ1-1): EAGVAQSPRYKIIEKRQSVAFWCNPISGHATLYWYQQILGQGPKLLIQFQNNGVVDDSQLPKDRFSAERLKGVDSTLKIQPAKLEDSAVYLCASSKRENTEAFFGQGTRLTVV.

This clonotype showed up just a few times. J is TRBJ2-3 and V is TRBV10-3; weak D call: TRBD2 (5 bases). The V and J ends lost 6 bases and 4 bases respectively, with 20 bases between them. The CDR3 runs to 16 residues. Per the germline V gene, CDR1 is ENHRY and CDR2 is SYGVKD. The CDR3 sequence is CAIRGFSGSRPDTQYF. As DNA, the CDR3 is TGTGCCATCAGGGGATTTTCGGGGTCACGGCCAGATACGCAGTATTTT.

The chain recombines TRBV1 with TRBJ2-3; whether TRBD1, the table's D call, matches the DNA was not checked. TRBV1 is tagged as a pseudogene. The CDR3 totals 18 residues. The CDR3 DNA is TGCACCAGCAGCCAAGATTCCTACAAGGACAGGGGAACAGATACGCAGTATTTT. As protein: CTSSQDSYKDRGTDTQYF.

This clonotype is categorized as medium-sized. V is TRBV12-5 and J is TRBJ2-5; D uncertain. Trimming removed 7 bases at V and 4 bases at J, with 13 bases between. CDR1 is LGHNT, CDR2 FRNRAP, per germline. The CDR3 has 13 residues. The CDR3: CASAPEPGETQYF. CDR3 DNA sequence: TGTGCTAGTGCCCCTGAGCCTGGAGAGACCCAGTACTTC.

The chain couples TRBV19 to TRBJ2-3, with D possibly being TRBD2 (6 bases). Trimming removed 4 bases from V and 0 bases from J, with 11 bases in between. The germline gives CDR1 LNHDA, CDR2 SQIVND (reference sequence). There are 15 residues in the CDR3. CDR3 sequence reads: CASSTRDSSTDTQYF. The CDR3 nucleotides are TGTGCCAGTAGTACCCGGGACTCTAGCACAGATACGCAGTATTTT.

This clonotype was seen only a few times. The rearrangement joins TRBV6-1 to TRBJ1-1; D gene ambiguous. Germline CDR1 MNHNS, CDR2 SASEGT. Trimming took 3 bases from V and 3 from J, leaving 8 bases between them. This CDR3 contains 13 residues. The CDR3 region is CASSDGTYTEAFF. The CDR3 region has the DNA TGTGCCAGCAGTGATGGAACGTACACTGAAGCTTTCTTT.

V is TRBV27 and J is TRBJ2-2; 13 nucleotides agree with TRBD2. CDR3 length equals 16 residues. Unmatched junction bases numbered 6, after V lost 6 bases and J lost 5 bases. Germline V gene lookup returns CDR1 MNHEY and CDR2 SMNVEV (reference sequence). Here the CDR3 reads CASRLLAGGPTGELFF. CDR3 nucleotides: TGTGCCAGCAGGCTACTAGCGGGGGGGCCGACCGGGGAGCTGTTTTTT.

V and J are TRBV12-3 or TRBV12-4 and TRBJ1-2, with D unresolved. This CDR3 is built from 13 residues. V dropped 3 bases and J dropped 4 bases, with 9 bases sitting between them. The CDR3 bases are TGTGCCAGCAGTTTTGAGATCGGCTATGGCTACACCTTC. It is translated as CASSFEIGYGYTF.

This clonotype was detected a few times. This chain connects TRBV19 to TRBJ1-2; tentative D call: TRBD1 (6 bases). Germline CDR1 is LNHDA and CDR2 is SQIVND (reference sequence). The CDR3 totals 15 residues. V lost 5 bases and J 0 bases, leaving 13 bases between the germline ends. In DNA, the CDR3 is TGTGCCAGTAGTTTGACAGGCTCGCCTAACTATGGCTACACCTTC. The encoded protein is CASSLTGSPNYGYTF.

This clonotype was observed a handful of times. This chain joins TRBV7-9 and TRBJ1-4; TRBD1 agrees at 8 bases. The germline CDR1 and CDR2 sequences are SEHNR and FQNEAQ (reference sequence). The CDR3 has 15 amino acids. J was trimmed by 6 bases and V by 5 bases; bases with no gene match: 8. The CDR3 spells CASSPDRGKHEKLFF. CDR3 nucleotides: TGTGCCAGCAGCCCAGACAGGGGAAAGCATGAAAAACTGTTTTTT.

V gene TRBV7-9 combines with J gene TRBJ2-5; TRBD2 agrees at 11 bases. The CDR3 runs 16 residues. Germline trimming cut 6 bases from V and 1 base from J; bases unmatched to any gene: 7. The germline V gene encodes CDR1 SEHNR and CDR2 FQNEAQ (reference sequence). The CDR3 loop is CASSPLAGGPQETQYF. The CDR3 DNA reads TGTGCCAGCAGTCCCCTAGCGGGGGGCCCCCAAGAGACCCAGTACTTC.

The chain joins TRBV20-1 to TRBJ1-1; D not resolved. The CDR3 loop spans 12 amino acids. Germline values: CDR1 DFQATT, CDR2 SNEGSKA (reference sequence). V was trimmed by 8 bases and J by 1 base, leaving 11 bases between them. CDR3 sequence: CSSGQPNTEAFF. CDR3 in DNA: TGCAGTTCCGGGCAGCCGAACACTGAAGCTTTCTTT.

A few counts support this clonotype. The chain combines TRBV30 with TRBJ2-5; TRBD1 might be the D (6 bases). V lost 2 bases to trimming and J lost 7 bases, with 11 bases between them. The germline V gene encodes CDR1 GTSNPN and CDR2 SVGIG (reference sequence). This CDR3 has 12 amino acids. The CDR3 coding sequence is TGTGCCTGGAGTATGGGGGCCGTGACCCAGTACTTC. Protein sequence: CAWSMGAVTQYF.

This clonotype was counted a few times. This chain's CDR3 is CSADDRLSYEQYF. The CDR3 coding sequence is TGCAGTGCTGACGACAGGCTCTCCTACGAGCAGTACTTC. This rearrangement joins TRBV20-1 to TRBJ2-7; D possibly corresponds to TRBD1 (6 bases). Per the germline V gene, CDR1 is DFQATT and CDR2 is SNEGSKA (reference sequence). The V end was cut by 5 bases, the J end by 0 bases, with 11 bases between. There are 13 residues in the CDR3.

This clonotype was found a few times. The chain joins TRBV28 to TRBJ2-7, with 8 bases that match TRBD1. The CDR3 extends over 12 amino acids. J was trimmed by 3 bases and V by 7 bases; bases with no gene match: 2. Germline CDR1 is MDHEN and CDR2 is SYDVKM. The CDR3 reads CASKQGDYEQYF. The CDR3 region has the DNA TGTGCCAGCAAACAGGGGGACTACGAGCAGTACTTC.

The chain carries TRBV12-3 or TRBV12-4 and TRBJ1-6, with no clear D. Trimming took 6 bases from V and 8 from J, leaving 11 bases between them. CDR3 length: 13 amino acids. As DNA, the CDR3 is TGTGCCAGCAGCTTTAAAGAATATTCACCCCTCCACTTT. Its translation is CASSFKEYSPLHF.

The rearrangement joins TRBV25-1 to TRBJ1-1, with D tentatively TRBD1 (6 bases). Germline CDR1 and CDR2: MGHDK and SYGVNS. V lost 1 base and J lost 2, with 8 bases in between. The CDR3 has 14 residues. The CDR3 loop reads CASSEWGANTEAFF. The CDR3 nucleotides are TGTGCCAGCAGTGAATGGGGGGCCAACACTGAAGCTTTCTTT.

This clonotype was recorded a few times. V gene TRBV6-1 combines with J gene TRBJ2-5; the match to TRBD1 covers 8 bases. The germline V gene encodes CDR1 MNHNS and CDR2 SASEGT. The CDR3 covers 13 residues. With 8 bases clipped from V and 5 bases from J, the junction kept 7 bases outside the gene matches. CDR3 residues: CASLRGLSETQYF. The CDR3 region has the DNA TGTGCCAGCCTCAGGGGGCTTTCGGAGACCCAGTACTTC.

CDR3 residues: CASSRVATEAFF. The CDR3 DNA reads as TGTGCCAGTAGCCGTGTGGCCACTGAAGCTTTCTTT. J is TRBJ1-1 and V is TRBV19, with D uncertain. The CDR3 is made up of 12 amino acids. Germline V lookup: CDR1 LNHDA, CDR2 SQIVND (reference sequence). The germline V and J ends were trimmed by 6 bases and 4 bases, with 9 bases remaining between them.